One and the same sample provided the 3 T cell receptor beta chains below, sequenced in a study of blood T cell repertoires in COVID-19. The method was immunoSEQ multiplex PCR; TCRdb's version includes in-frame clones alone and lacks a portion of them. The sample lists 25,000 to 35,000 clones, 92% occurring once. What was sequenced was peripheral blood. The receptor source for this set is a man aged 45-60 years with active COVID-19.

The V gene is TRBV7-3, the J gene TRBJ2-7, with TRBD1 identical over 10 bases. J lost 4 bases, V lost 1 base, and 13 bases had no gene match. CDR3 length equals 18 residues. Germline V CDR1 and CDR2: SGHTA, FQGTGA. In DNA form, the CDR3 reads TGTGCCAGCAGCTTAATTTCTCTTATACCGGGACAGGGGTACGAGCAGTACTTC. This translates into CASSLISLIPGQGYEQYF.

The count of this clone is one. V gene TRBV18 combines with J gene TRBJ2-5; 8 bases line up with TRBD1. This CDR3 is built from 18 residues. V lost 4 bases to trimming and J lost 1 base; unmatched junction nucleotides: 14. Per the germline V gene, CDR1 is KGHSH and CDR2 is LQKENI. CDR3: CASSLGKTGTGGQETQYF. For the CDR3, the DNA is TGTGCCAGCTCACTAGGAAAGACCGGGACAGGAGGCCAAGAGACCCAGTACTTC. Using reference TRBV18 and TRBJ2-5 for the parts outside the CDR3, the full variable domain is NAGVMQNPRHLVRRRGQEARLRCSPMKGHSHVYWYRQLPEEGLKFMVYLQKENIIDESGMPKERFSAEFPKEGPSILRIQQVVRGDSAAYFCASSLGKTGTGGQETQYFGPGTRLLVL.

This clone appeared a few times. This rearrangement joins TRBV4-2 to TRBJ1-5; 8 nucleotides align to TRBD1. CDR1 is LGHNA, CDR2 YNFKEQ, per germline. Germline trimming cut 4 bases from V and 0 bases from J; bases unmatched to any gene: 5. The CDR3 consists of 16 residues. CDR3 residues: CASSLDRGRSNQPQHF. The CDR3 DNA follows: TGTGCCAGCAGCCTAGACAGGGGCCGTAGCAATCAGCCCCAGCATTTT.